A single sample gave rise to the 17 T cell receptor beta chains below, sequenced in a study of T cell responses to AZD1222 COVID-19 vaccine. Only in-frame clones appear in the TCRdb table, and some are missing; sequencing was by immunoSEQ multiplex PCR. The data hold approximately 160,000 clones, with approximately 90% observed a single time. Specimen: peripheral blood, collected on day 0 of AZD1222 vaccination. These receptors were obtained from an adult in good health.

The CDR3, as DNA: TGTGCCAGCAGCTTAGGTGGCTGGGAGCAAGAGACCCAGTACTTC. It encodes CASSLGGWEQETQYF. The chain couples TRBV7-9 to TRBJ2-5; possibly TRBD2 for D (5 bases). The CDR3 is 15 residues long. V lost 1 base, J lost 2 bases, and 11 bases lay in between. Looked up from germline, CDR1 is SEHNR and CDR2 is FQNEAQ (reference sequence).

The rearrangement uses TRBV24-1 and TRBJ2-7; 9 nucleotides agree with TRBD1. After removal of 9 bases from V and 1 base from J, the junction contained 3 bases not matched to a gene. Germline V lookup: CDR1 KGHDR, CDR2 SFDVKD. The CDR3 loop spans 13 amino acids. The CDR3 sequence is CATAQGASYEQYF. CDR3 bases: TGTGCCACCGCACAGGGGGCTTCCTACGAGCAGTACTTC.

The chain joins TRBV7-9 to TRBJ1-1, with a weak D call TRBD1 (5 bases). From germline, CDR1 is SEHNR and CDR2 FQNEAQ (reference sequence). V was pared by 2 bases and J by 5 bases, with 24 bases between. This CDR3 spans 18 amino acids. Here the CDR3 DNA reads TGTGCCAGCAGCTTAAGGGGACCGCACCACACGAGAGGGACTGAAGCTTTCTTT. Its protein is CASSLRGPHHTRGTEAFF.

Remarks on this clone: The same CDR3 can be traced to other DNA sequences in this sample. The chain has TRBV3-1 (or the pseudogene TRBV3-2) and TRBJ1-1, with D unclear. There are 13 residues in the CDR3. With 1 base removed from V and 4 bases from J, the gap between germline ends came to 7 bases. Germline lookup yields CDR1 LGHDT and CDR2 YNNKEL (reference sequence). The DNA of the CDR3 is TGTGCCAGCAGCCAAGTAGGTAGCACTGAAGCTTTCTTT. Translated: CASSQVGSTEAFF.

The chain has TRBV20-1 and TRBJ1-2; maybe TRBD1 (5 bases). Trimming shortened V by 3 bases and J by 4 bases, and 18 bases separated the two germline ends. CDR1 and CDR2 (germline): DFQATT, SNEGSKA (reference sequence). This CDR3 contains 15 residues. CDR3 bases: TGCAGTGCTAGTTATCGGGCAGGGAATCGCTATGGCTACACCTTC. Translating gives CSASYRAGNRYGYTF.

This sequence joins TRBV2 and TRBJ1-2; D gene uncertain. There are 11 residues in the CDR3. Germline V gene sequence: CDR1 SNHLY, CDR2 FYNNEI. Trimming removed 5 bases at V and 10 bases at J, with 11 bases between. The CDR3 DNA follows: TGTGCCAGCAGTTCGGACCCGTTCTACACCTTC. Translation: CASSSDPFYTF.

The V gene is TRBV19, the J gene TRBJ1-1; no clear D. Germline assignment: CDR1 LNHDA and CDR2 SQIVND (reference sequence). The CDR3 spans 14 residues. Between the trimmed V and J ends, which lost 0 bases and 5 bases, there was a span of 10 bases. DNA of the CDR3: TGTGCCAGTAGTATAGAGCTGGGTTCAACTGAAGCTTTCTTT. This gives the protein CASSIELGSTEAFF.

The rearrangement links TRBV19 to TRBJ2-5; 7 bases are shared with TRBD1. Per germline, CDR1 LNHDA and CDR2 SQIVND (reference sequence). This CDR3 comprises 13 residues. J was trimmed by 4 bases and V by 3 bases; bases with no gene match: 2. CDR3 sequence reads: CASSINRGETQYF. The CDR3 region has the DNA TGTGCCAGTAGTATCAACAGGGGAGAGACCCAGTACTTC.

The V gene is TRBV19, the J gene TRBJ1-2, with TRBD1 matching 9 bases. The ends lost 8 bases at V and 2 bases at J; junction bases unmatched: 3. The CDR3 sequence is 13 residues long. CDR1 and CDR2 (germline): LNHDA, SQIVND (reference sequence). DNA of the CDR3: TGTGCCAGTTCGGGGACAGGGAACTATGGCTACACCTTC. Translating gives CASSGTGNYGYTF.

The J gene is TRBJ1-1, the V gene TRBV7-3; D is uncertain. This CDR3 is built from 13 residues. V lost 5 bases and J lost 0, with 7 bases in between. Germline CDR1 is SGHTA and CDR2 is FQGTGA. The CDR3, as DNA: TGTGCCAGCAGCAATTATCTGAACACTGAAGCTTTCTTT. Protein sequence: CASSNYLNTEAFF.

The chain carries TRBV6-5 and TRBJ1-2; unclear D gene. In germline, CDR1 is MNHEY, CDR2 SVGAGI. Trimming took 2 bases from V and 4 from J, leaving 8 bases between them. This CDR3 region has 13 residues. The CDR3 DNA follows: TGTGCCAGCAGTTACGCGCAGAGCTATGGCTACACCTTC. It yields the protein CASSYAQSYGYTF.

This chain uses TRBV5-4 with TRBJ1-2, with 10 bases fitting TRBD1. CDR1 and CDR2 (germline): SGHNT, YYREEE (reference sequence). Unmatched junction bases numbered 6, after V lost 4 bases and J lost 6 bases. The CDR3 loop spans 14 amino acids. CDR3 residues: CASSPIGQGDGYTF. For the CDR3, the DNA is TGTGCCAGCAGCCCCATTGGACAGGGGGATGGCTACACCTTC.

The chain employs TRBV28 and TRBJ2-7; D possibly corresponds to TRBD2 (7 bases). CDR3 length: 13 residues. Germline V lookup: CDR1 MDHEN, CDR2 SYDVKM. The ends were cut back, 10 bases at V and 6 bases at J, with 19 bases in the middle. This chain's CDR3 is CAISPAGEGEQYF. CDR3 sequence (DNA): TGTGCCATCTCCCCCGCAGGGGAGGGCGAGCAGTACTTC.

This rearrangement joins TRBV10-3 to TRBJ1-1, with D uncertain. The CDR3 loop spans 13 amino acids. CDR1 is ENHRY and CDR2 is SYGVKD in the germline V gene. V was cut by 10 bases and J by 3 bases, with 15 bases left in between. The chain's CDR3 is CATRTVPDTEAFF. The CDR3 DNA is TGTGCCACCCGGACGGTTCCCGACACTGAAGCTTTCTTT.

The chain employs TRBV28 and TRBJ1-2; no clear D gene. The CDR3 is made up of 15 amino acids. The V and J ends lost 8 bases and 4 bases respectively, with 20 bases between them. The V gene's germline CDR1 is MDHEN and CDR2 SYDVKM. The CDR3 bases are TGTGCCAGCGGAGCCCCGGCAGCCTCCTCCTATGGCTACACCTTC. Residues: CASGAPAASSYGYTF.

This clone came up once. This chain uses TRBV24-1 with TRBJ2-3; 10 nucleotides line up with TRBD1. V lost 3 bases to trimming and J lost 7 bases; unmatched junction nucleotides: 9. The CDR3 extends over 16 amino acids. The germline CDR1 and CDR2 sequences are KGHDR and SFDVKD. The CDR3: CATSDPDRGPYNTQYF. In DNA form, the CDR3 reads TGTGCCACCAGTGATCCAGACAGGGGGCCCTACAATACGCAGTATTTT.

V and J are TRBV5-6 and TRBJ1-2, with D unclear. V dropped 5 bases and J dropped 1 base, with 12 bases sitting between them. This CDR3 has 14 residues. Germline V CDR1 and CDR2: SGHDT, YYEEEE. CDR3 DNA: TGTGCCAGCAGACTCATATCAGATAACTATGGCTACACCTTC. Its protein is CASRLISDNYGYTF.